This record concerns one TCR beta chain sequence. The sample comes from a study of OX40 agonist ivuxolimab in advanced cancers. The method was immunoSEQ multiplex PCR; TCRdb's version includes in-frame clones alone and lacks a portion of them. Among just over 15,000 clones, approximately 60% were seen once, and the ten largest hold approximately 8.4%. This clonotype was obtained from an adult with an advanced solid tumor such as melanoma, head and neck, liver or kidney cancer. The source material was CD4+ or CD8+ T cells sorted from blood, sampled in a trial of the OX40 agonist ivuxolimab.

DNA of the CDR3: TGTGCCAGCAGTCCCACTGCCGGGACAGGGGGATATAGCAATCAGCCCCAGCATTTT. Protein product: CASSPTAGTGGYSNQPQHF. The rearrangement joins TRBV11-2 to TRBJ1-5; TRBD1 matches 11 bases. Germline assignment: CDR1 SGHAT and CDR2 FQNNGV. The CDR3 is 19 residues long. Unmatched junction bases numbered 13, after V lost 6 bases and J lost 0 bases. The full variable domain, its missing parts supplied by reference TRBV11-2 and TRBJ1-5, is EAGVAQSPRYKIIEKRQSVAFWCNPISGHATLYWYQQILGQGPKLLIQFQNNGVVDDSQLPKDRFSAERLKGVDSTLKIQPAKLEDSAVYLCASSPTAGTGGYSNQPQHFGDGTRLSIL.